This TCR beta chain was found in a study of molecular identifiers for immune sequencing clone quantification. Regarding the study as a whole: Whereas naive cells kept under 1% of molecules in clones above 20 RNA copies, such clones held over 97% in effectors.

With RNA at 10%, 30% or 50%, naive CD8 libraries came from roughly 20,000 to 1,000,000 sorted cells. CDR3 size: 16 residues. V lost 0 bases and J 7 bases, leaving 16 bases between the germline ends. Germline CDR1 is MNHEY and CDR2 is SVGEGT. TCRdb reprocessed the PCR reads via MiXCR and lists one record per CDR3 protein. The table includes approximately 100,000 distinct CDR3 sequences, 35% to 40% detected once. The table lists this clonotype with a few counts. Antigen unknown. This chain uses TRBV6-2 or TRBV6-3 with TRBJ1-5; D is ambiguous. The receptor was derived from a human donor in good health. Some libraries in this study had Jurkat cell RNA spiked in. The source material was naive CD8+ T cells from blood, with Jurkat cell RNA spiked in. Subset: FACS-sorted CD8+CD4-CCR7+CD45RA+ naive T cells. This chain's CDR3 is CASSYSMALKGQPQHF. In DNA, the CDR3 is TGTGCCAGCAGTTACTCGATGGCACTTAAGGGACAGCCCCAGCATTTT.